This TCR beta chain derives from a study of blood T cell repertoires in COVID-19. TCRdb keeps only in-frame clones here, not all; method: immunoSEQ multiplex PCR. Among about 200,000 clones, 70% to 90% were seen once, and the ten largest hold 18%. CDR3 length equals 18 residues. Germline CDR1 reads KGHSH; CDR2 reads LQKENI. Trimming left V 1 base short and J 4 bases short, with 21 bases between. This clone was seen just once. The sequence was collected from a man aged 45-60 years with COVID-19, enrolled during active disease. The sequenced sample consisted of peripheral blood. This sequence joins TRBV18 and TRBJ2-3, with D perhaps matching TRBD1 (5 bases). The CDR3 sequence: CASSPRGSIAASPDTQYF. The DNA for the CDR3 is TGTGCCAGCTCACCACGGGGCTCCATCGCGGCCAGTCCAGATACGCAGTATTTT.